Below are 14 T cell receptor beta chains sequenced from a single sample in a study of CD8 T cells in ankylosing spondylitis. A single record per CDR3 protein comes from TCRdb applying MiXCR to the 5' RACE reads. Among 250,000 to 300,000 distinct CDR3 sequences listed, around 19% were seen once. The sample comprised blood, either unsorted or a sorted T cell fraction (not recorded which). The receptors were gathered from a male donor with ankylosing spondylitis or in good health (not recorded which).

This clonotype has just a few counts. The CDR3 protein is CATSRVTDRGQPQHF. CDR3 in DNA: TGTGCCACCAGCAGAGTTACGGACAGGGGGCAGCCCCAGCATTTT. The chain recombines TRBV15 with TRBJ1-5, with 10 positions matching TRBD1. After removal of 1 base from V and 7 bases from J, the junction contained 4 bases not matched to a gene. The CDR3 has 15 residues. Per germline, CDR1 LNHNV and CDR2 YYDKDF (reference sequence).

The table lists this clonotype with a few counts. The chain couples TRBV9 to TRBJ2-1; 14 nucleotides line up with TRBD2. CDR1 is SGDLS and CDR2 is YYNGEE in the germline V gene. The trim removed 0 bases at V and 4 bases at J, leaving 9 bases unmatched. The CDR3 is 19 residues long. In nucleotides, the CDR3 is TGTGCCAGCAGCGTAGTATCCGGGACTAGCGGGGGTCGATACAATGAGCAGTTCTTC. It yields the protein CASSVVSGTSGGRYNEQFF.

This clonotype has a count of ten or more. V usage is TRBV20-1 and J usage is TRBJ2-3, with 8 nucleotides matching TRBD2. CDR3 length: 14 residues. Trimming at V came to 5 bases and at J to 0 bases, leaving 4 bases not matched to a gene. Germline-derived CDR1 and CDR2 are DFQATT and SNEGSKA (reference sequence). CDR3: CSALSGTSTDTQYF. In DNA, the CDR3 is TGCAGTGCTCTTAGCGGGACCAGCACAGATACGCAGTATTTT.

This clonotype was detected only a few times. This chain connects TRBV6-1 to TRBJ1-1; D is unresolved. Germline CDR1 reads MNHNS; CDR2 reads SASEGT. With 4 bases removed from V and 0 bases from J, the gap between germline ends came to 6 bases. The CDR3 runs to 13 residues. The CDR3 is CASSATVNTEAFF. CDR3 nucleotide sequence: TGTGCCAGCAGTGCGACTGTGAACACTGAAGCTTTCTTT.

The rearrangement uses TRBV10-3 and TRBJ1-2, with 9 bases lining up with TRBD1. J gave up 4 bases and V 9 bases, and 0 bases lay outside the gene matches. Germline V CDR1 and CDR2: ENHRY, SYGVKD. This CDR3 region has 11 residues. CDR3 loop: CAMTGGYGYTF. The CDR3 DNA reads TGTGCCATGACAGGGGGCTATGGCTACACCTTC.

Ten or more counts support this clonotype. The chain carries TRBV12-3 or TRBV12-4 and TRBJ2-4; no definite D call. The CDR3 spans 13 residues. Between the trimmed V and J ends, which lost 1 base and 2 bases, there was a span of 3 bases. The CDR3 bases are TGTGCCAGCAGTTTAGTGACCAAAAACATTCAGTACTTC. Translation: CASSLVTKNIQYF.

The chain uses TRBV12-3 or TRBV12-4 and TRBJ2-3; tentative D call: TRBD1 (6 bases). CDR3 length: 15 residues. V was pared by 6 bases and J by 2 bases, with 15 bases between. The chain's CDR3 is CASRERMGATDTQYF. CDR3 in DNA: TGTGCCAGCAGAGAGCGGATGGGGGCCACAGATACGCAGTATTTT.

The chain combines TRBV2 with TRBJ1-2, with a possible D match to TRBD1 (6 bases). The CDR3 consists of 16 residues. V lost 6 bases, J lost 0 bases, and 17 bases lay in between. The germline V gene has CDR1 SNHLY and CDR2 FYNNEI. This CDR3 reads CASSALQGRSNYGYTF. CDR3 in DNA: TGTGCCAGCAGCGCCCTACAGGGCAGATCTAACTATGGCTACACCTTC. The full variable domain, rest sourced from reference TRBV2 and TRBJ1-2, is EPEVTQTPSHQVTQMGQEVILRCVPISNHLYFYWYRQILGQKVEFLVSFYNNEISEKSEIFDDQFSVERPDGSNFTLKIRSTKLEDSAMYFCASSALQGRSNYGYTFGSGTRLTVV.

The rearrangement uses TRBV5-5 and TRBJ2-1; 8 nucleotides agree with TRBD2. The length of the CDR3 is 15 residues. The junction had 6 bases not matched to a gene; V was cut back by 0 bases and J by 7 bases. Looked up from germline, CDR1 is SGHKS and CDR2 is YYEKEE (reference sequence). In DNA form, the CDR3 reads TGTGCCAGCAGCTTGGGCAGCGGGAGTGGAAATGAGCAGTTCTTC. This codes for CASSLGSGSGNEQFF.

This clonotype was detected a few times. The chain recombines TRBV20-1 with TRBJ2-5; 7 bases line up with TRBD2. The CDR3 is 15 residues long. V lost 2 bases and J lost 2; bases outside the gene matches: 8. Germline V CDR1 and CDR2: DFQATT, SNEGSKA (reference sequence). The CDR3, as DNA: TGCAGTGCTAGAAATCCAGGCGGGGGACAAGAGACCCAGTACTTC. Its translation is CSARNPGGGQETQYF.

This clonotype was detected a few times. This chain connects TRBV20-1 to TRBJ2-2, with TRBD2 as a possible D gene (5 bases). CDR1 is DFQATT and CDR2 is SNEGSKA in the germline V gene (reference sequence). The CDR3 totals 13 residues. With 6 bases removed from V and 1 base from J, the gap between germline ends came to 9 bases. In DNA form, the CDR3 reads TGCAGTGCCGCGGGTGGGAACACCGGGGAGCTGTTTTTT. Its translation: CSAAGGNTGELFF.

CDR3 bases: TGTGCCAGCTCACCAGAGTCAGGGCGGCCAGATACGCAGTATTTT. This encodes CASSPESGRPDTQYF. The chain uses TRBV18 and TRBJ2-3; maybe TRBD1 (5 bases). The CDR3 runs 15 residues. Looked up from germline, CDR1 is KGHSH and CDR2 is LQKENI. Trimming shortened V by 2 bases and J by 4 bases, and 13 bases separated the two germline ends.

To note about this clonotype: A read error is possible here, since a much larger clone lies one base away. V and J are TRBV25-1 and TRBJ1-2; D perhaps matches TRBD1 (6 bases). This CDR3 spans 11 amino acids. V dropped 8 bases and J dropped 2 bases, with 6 bases sitting between them. CDR1 and CDR2 from the germline V gene are MGHDK and SYGVNS. The chain's CDR3 is CASGQNYGYTF. CDR3 DNA sequence: TGTGCCAGCGGACAGAACTATGGCTACACCTTC.

The gene calls are TRBV12-3 or TRBV12-4 and TRBJ2-2, with D possibly being TRBD2 (5 bases). The V and J ends lost 8 bases and 1 base respectively, with 11 bases between them. The CDR3 is 14 residues long. In DNA, the CDR3 is TGTGCCAGCGGGAGAAGAGAGAACACCGGGGAGCTGTTTTTT. Translation: CASGRRENTGELFF.